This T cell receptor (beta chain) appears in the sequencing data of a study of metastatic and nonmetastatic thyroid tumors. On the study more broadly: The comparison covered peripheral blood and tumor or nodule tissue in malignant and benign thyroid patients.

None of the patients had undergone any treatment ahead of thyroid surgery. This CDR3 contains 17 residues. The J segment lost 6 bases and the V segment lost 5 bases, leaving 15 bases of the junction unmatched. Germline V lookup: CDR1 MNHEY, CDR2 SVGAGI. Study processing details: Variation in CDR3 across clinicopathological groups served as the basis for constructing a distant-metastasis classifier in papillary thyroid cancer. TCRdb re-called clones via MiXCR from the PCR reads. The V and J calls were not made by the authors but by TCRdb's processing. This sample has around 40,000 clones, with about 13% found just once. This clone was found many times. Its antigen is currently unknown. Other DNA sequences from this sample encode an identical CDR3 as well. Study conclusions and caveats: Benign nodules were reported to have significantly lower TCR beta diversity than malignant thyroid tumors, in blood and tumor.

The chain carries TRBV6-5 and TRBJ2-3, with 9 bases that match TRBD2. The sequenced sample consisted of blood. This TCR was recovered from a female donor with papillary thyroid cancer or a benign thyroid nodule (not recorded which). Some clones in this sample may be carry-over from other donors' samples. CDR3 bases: TGTGCCAGCAGTACAACAGGGCTGCCTAGCGGGACGGATACGCAGTATTTT. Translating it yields CASSTTGLPSGTDTQYF.